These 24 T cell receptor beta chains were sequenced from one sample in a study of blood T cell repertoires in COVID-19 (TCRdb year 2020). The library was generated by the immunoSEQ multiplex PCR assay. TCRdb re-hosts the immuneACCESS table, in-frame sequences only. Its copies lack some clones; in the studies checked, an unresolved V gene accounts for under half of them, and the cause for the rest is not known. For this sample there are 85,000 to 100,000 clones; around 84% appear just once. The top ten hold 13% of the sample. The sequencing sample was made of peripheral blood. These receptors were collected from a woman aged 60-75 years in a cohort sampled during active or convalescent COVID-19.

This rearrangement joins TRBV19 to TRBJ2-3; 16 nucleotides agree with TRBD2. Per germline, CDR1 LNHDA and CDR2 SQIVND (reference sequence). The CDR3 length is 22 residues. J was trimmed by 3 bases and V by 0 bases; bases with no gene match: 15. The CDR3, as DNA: TGTGCCAGTAGTATAGAGGGCCCGGGACTAGCGGGGGGGAATAAGTATACAGATACGCAGTATTTT. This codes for CASSIEGPGLAGGNKYTDTQYF. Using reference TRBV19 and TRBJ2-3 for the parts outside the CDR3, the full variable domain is DGGITQSPKYLFRKEGQNVTLSCEQNLNHDAMYWYRQDPGQGLRLIYYSQIVNDFQKGDIAEGYSVSREKKESFPLTVTSAQKNPTAFYLCASSIEGPGLAGGNKYTDTQYFGPGTRLTVL.

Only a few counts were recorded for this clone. CDR3 sequence (DNA): TGTGCCAGCAGCAGGGAGGCTAGCGGAACGTTGTTCACAGATACGCAGTATTTT. Protein sequence: CASSREASGTLFTDTQYF. The chain combines TRBV9 with TRBJ2-3; 7 bases line up with TRBD2. J gave up 2 bases and V 4 bases, and 16 bases lay outside the gene matches. The germline gives CDR1 SGDLS, CDR2 YYNGEE. CDR3 length: 18 residues.

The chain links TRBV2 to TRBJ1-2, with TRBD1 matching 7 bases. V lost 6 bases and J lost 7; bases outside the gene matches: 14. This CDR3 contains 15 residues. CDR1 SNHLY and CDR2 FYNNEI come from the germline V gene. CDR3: CASRDYRGPLGGYTF. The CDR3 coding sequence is TGTGCCAGCAGGGATTACAGGGGTCCCCTTGGTGGCTACACCTTC.

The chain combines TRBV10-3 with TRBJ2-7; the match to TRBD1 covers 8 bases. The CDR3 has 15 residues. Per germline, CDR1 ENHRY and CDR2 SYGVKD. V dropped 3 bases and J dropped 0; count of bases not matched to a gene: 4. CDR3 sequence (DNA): TGTGCCATCAGTGACCCGGGACAGGACTCCTACGAGCAGTACTTC. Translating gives CAISDPGQDSYEQYF.

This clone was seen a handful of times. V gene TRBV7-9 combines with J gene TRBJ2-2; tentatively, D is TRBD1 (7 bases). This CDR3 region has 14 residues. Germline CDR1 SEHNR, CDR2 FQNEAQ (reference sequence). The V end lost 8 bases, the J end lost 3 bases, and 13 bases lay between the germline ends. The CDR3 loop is CASRQGGDTGELFF. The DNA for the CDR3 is TGTGCCAGCCGTCAGGGGGGTGACACCGGGGAGCTGTTTTTT.

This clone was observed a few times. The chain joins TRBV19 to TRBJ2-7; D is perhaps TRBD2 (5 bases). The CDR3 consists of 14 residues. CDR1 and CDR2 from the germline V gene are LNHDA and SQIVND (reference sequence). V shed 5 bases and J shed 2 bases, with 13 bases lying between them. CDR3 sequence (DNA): TGTGCCAGTAGTTCTCATAGCGTAGCCTACGAGCAGTACTTC. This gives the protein CASSSHSVAYEQYF. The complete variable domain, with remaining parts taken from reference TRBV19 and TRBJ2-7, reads DGGITQSPKYLFRKEGQNVTLSCEQNLNHDAMYWYRQDPGQGLRLIYYSQIVNDFQKGDIAEGYSVSREKKESFPLTVTSAQKNPTAFYLCASSSHSVAYEQYFGPGTRLTVT.

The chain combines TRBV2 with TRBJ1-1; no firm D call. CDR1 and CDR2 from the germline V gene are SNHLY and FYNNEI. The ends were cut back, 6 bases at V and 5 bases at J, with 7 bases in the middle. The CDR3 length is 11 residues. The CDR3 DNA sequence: TGTGCCAGCAGGGGCGGGACTGAAGCTTTCTTT. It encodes CASRGGTEAFF.

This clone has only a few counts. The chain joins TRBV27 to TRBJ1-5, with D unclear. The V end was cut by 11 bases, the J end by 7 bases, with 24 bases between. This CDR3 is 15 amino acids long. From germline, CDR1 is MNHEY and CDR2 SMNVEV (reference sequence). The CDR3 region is CAAGGGAGGRQPQHF. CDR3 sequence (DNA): TGTGCCGCTGGAGGCGGCGCGGGAGGGAGACAGCCCCAGCATTTT.

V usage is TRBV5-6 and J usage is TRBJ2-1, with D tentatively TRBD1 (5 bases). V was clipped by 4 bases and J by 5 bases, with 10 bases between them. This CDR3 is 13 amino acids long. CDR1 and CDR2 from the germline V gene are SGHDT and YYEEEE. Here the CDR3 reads CASSKDTHNEQFF. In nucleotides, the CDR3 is TGTGCCAGCAGCAAGGACACTCACAATGAGCAGTTCTTC.

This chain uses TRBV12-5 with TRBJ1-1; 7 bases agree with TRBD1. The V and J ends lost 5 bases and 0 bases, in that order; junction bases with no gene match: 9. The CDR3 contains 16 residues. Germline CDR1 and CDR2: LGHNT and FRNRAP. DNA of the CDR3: TGTGCTAGTGGTCCGACTTACACAGGGGTGAACACTGAAGCTTTCTTT. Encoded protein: CASGPTYTGVNTEAFF.

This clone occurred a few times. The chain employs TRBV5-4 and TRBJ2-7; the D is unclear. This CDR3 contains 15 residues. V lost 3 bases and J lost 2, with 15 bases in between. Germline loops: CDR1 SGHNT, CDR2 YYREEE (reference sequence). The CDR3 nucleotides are TGTGCCAGCAGCTCCCGCGGAGTTAACGCCTACGAGCAGTACTTC. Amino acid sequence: CASSSRGVNAYEQYF.

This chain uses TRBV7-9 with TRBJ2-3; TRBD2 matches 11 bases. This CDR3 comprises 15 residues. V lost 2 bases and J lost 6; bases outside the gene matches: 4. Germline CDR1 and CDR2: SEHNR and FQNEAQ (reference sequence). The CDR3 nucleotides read TGTGCCAGCAGCTTACTTCGACTAGCGGGGGATACGCAGTATTTT. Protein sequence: CASSLLRLAGDTQYF. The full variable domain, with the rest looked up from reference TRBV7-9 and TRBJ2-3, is DTGVSQNPRHKITKRGQNVTFRCDPISEHNRLYWYRQTLGQGPEFLTYFQNEAQLEKSRLLSDRFSAERPKGSFSTLEIQRTEQGDSAMYLCASSLLRLAGDTQYFGPGTRLTVL.

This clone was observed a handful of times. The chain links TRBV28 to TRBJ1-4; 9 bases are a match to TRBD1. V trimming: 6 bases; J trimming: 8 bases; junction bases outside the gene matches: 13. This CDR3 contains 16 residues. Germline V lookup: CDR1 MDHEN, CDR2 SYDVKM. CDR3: CASSPDLGQGGEKLFF. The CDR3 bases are TGTGCCAGCAGCCCGGATCTGGGACAGGGTGGGGAAAAACTGTTTTTT.

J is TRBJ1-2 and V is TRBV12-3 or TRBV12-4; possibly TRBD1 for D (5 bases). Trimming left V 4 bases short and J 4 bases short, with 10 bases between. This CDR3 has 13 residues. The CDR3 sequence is CASSSGTSYGYTF. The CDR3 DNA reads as TGTGCCAGCAGTTCTGGGACTAGCTATGGCTACACCTTC.

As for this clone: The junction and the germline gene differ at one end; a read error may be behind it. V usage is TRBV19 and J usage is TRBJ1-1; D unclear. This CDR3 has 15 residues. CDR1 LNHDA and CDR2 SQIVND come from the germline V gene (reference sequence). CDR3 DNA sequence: TGTGCCAGTAGTATAGATCGAGCACTGTCAGCGGGGAGGATCTTT. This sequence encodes CASSIDRALSAGRIF.

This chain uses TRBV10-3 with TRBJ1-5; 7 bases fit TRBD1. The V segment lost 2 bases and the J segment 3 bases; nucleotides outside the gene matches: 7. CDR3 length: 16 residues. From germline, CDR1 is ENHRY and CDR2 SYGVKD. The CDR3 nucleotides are TGTGCCATCAGTGAGCCGGCTGAGGGGGCCAATCAGCCCCAGCATTTT. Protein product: CAISEPAEGANQPQHF.

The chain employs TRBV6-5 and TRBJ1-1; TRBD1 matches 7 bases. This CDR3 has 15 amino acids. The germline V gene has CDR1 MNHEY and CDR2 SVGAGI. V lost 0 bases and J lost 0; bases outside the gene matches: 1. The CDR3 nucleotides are TGTGCCAGCAGTTACTCGGGGACAGTGAACACTGAAGCTTTCTTT. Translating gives CASSYSGTVNTEAFF.

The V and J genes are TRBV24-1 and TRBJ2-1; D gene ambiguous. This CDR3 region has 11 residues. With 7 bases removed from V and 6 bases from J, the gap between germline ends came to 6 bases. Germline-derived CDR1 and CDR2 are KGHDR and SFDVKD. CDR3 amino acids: CATRALNEQFF. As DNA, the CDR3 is TGTGCCACCAGAGCACTCAATGAGCAGTTCTTC.

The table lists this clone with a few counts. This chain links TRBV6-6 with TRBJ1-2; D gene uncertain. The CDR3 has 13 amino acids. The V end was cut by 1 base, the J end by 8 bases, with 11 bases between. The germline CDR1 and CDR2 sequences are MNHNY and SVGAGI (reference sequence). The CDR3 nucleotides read TGTGCCAGCAGTTACTGGAGGTTTGGCGGCTACACCTTC. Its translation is CASSYWRFGGYTF.

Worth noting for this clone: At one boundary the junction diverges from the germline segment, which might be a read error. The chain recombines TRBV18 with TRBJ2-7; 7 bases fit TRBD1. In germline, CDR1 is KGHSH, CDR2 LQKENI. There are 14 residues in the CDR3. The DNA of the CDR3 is TGTGCCAGCTCACCAACGGGACAGTACTACGGGCAGTACTTC. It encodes CASSPTGQYYGQYF. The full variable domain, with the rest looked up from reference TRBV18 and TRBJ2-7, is NAGVMQNPRHLVRRRGQEARLRCSPMKGHSHVYWYRQLPEEGLKFMVYLQKENIIDESGMPKERFSAEFPKEGPSILRIQQVVRGDSAAYFCASSPTGQYYGQYFGPGTRLTVT.

The CDR3: CASSEPGTGAYEQYF. DNA for the CDR3: TGTGCCAGCAGTGAACCCGGGACAGGGGCCTACGAGCAGTACTTC. The chain is built from TRBV25-1 and TRBJ2-7; 10 bases are shared with TRBD1. The CDR3 is 15 amino acids. Germline CDR1 reads MGHDK; CDR2 reads SYGVNS. The V segment lost 2 bases and the J segment 2 bases; nucleotides outside the gene matches: 3.

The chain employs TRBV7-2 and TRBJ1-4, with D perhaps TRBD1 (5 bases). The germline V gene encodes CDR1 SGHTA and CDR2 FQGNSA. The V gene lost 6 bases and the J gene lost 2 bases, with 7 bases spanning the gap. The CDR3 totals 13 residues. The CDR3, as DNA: TGTGCCAGCAGACGGGGGACTAATGAAAAACTGTTTTTT. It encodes CASRRGTNEKLFF.

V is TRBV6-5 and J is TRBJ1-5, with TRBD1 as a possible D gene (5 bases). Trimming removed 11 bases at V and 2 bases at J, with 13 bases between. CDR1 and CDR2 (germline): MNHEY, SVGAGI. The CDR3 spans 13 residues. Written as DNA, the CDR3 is TGTGCCTGCTTTCGGGGGGGCAATCAGCCCCAGCATTTT. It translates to CACFRGGNQPQHF.

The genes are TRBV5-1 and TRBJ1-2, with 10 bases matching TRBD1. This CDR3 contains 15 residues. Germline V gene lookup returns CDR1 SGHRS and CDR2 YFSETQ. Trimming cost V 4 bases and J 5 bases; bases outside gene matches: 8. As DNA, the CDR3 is TGCGCCAGCAGCCGTGAAGGGGGACAGGGGTATGGCTACACCTTC. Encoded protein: CASSREGGQGYGYTF.